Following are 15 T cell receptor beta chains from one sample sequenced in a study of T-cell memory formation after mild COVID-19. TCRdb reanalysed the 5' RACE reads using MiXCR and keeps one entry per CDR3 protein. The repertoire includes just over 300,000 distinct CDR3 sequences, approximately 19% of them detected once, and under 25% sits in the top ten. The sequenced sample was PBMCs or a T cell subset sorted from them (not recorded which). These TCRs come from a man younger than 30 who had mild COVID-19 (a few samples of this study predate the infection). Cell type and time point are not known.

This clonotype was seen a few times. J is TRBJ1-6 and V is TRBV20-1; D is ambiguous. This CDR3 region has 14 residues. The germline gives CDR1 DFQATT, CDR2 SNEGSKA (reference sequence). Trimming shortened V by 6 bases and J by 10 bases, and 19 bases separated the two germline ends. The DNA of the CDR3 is TGCAGTGCCAGAACTTTCGGGCCACCCTCACCCCTCCACTTT. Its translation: CSARTFGPPSPLHF.

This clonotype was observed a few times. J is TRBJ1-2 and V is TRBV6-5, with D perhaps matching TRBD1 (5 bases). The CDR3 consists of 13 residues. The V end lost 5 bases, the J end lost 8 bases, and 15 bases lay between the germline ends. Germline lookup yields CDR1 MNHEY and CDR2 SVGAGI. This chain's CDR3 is CASSGVAGQGYTF. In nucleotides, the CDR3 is TGTGCCAGCAGTGGTGTGGCAGGGCAAGGCTACACCTTC.

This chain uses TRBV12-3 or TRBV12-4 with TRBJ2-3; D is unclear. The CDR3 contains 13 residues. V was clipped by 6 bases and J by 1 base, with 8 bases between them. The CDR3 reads CASRRLRTDTQYF. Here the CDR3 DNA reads TGTGCCAGCAGGCGCCTTCGCACAGATACGCAGTATTTT.

CDR3: CASGLGLFGTTRDPSNQPQHF. DNA of the CDR3: TGTGCTAGTGGTTTGGGCCTGTTTGGTACGACAAGGGACCCTAGCAATCAGCCCCAGCATTTT. J is TRBJ1-5 and V is TRBV12-5, with D tentatively TRBD1 (5 bases). Trimming removed 1 base at V and 0 bases at J, with 25 bases between. The CDR3 length is 21 residues. Germline-derived CDR1 and CDR2 are LGHNT and FRNRAP.

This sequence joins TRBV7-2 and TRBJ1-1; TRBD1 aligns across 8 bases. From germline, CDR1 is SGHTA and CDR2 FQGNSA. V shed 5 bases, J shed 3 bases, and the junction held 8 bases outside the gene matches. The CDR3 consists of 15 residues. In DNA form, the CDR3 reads TGTGCCAGCAGCCGCGTACAGGGGGGCTACACTGAAGCTTTCTTT. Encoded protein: CASSRVQGGYTEAFF.

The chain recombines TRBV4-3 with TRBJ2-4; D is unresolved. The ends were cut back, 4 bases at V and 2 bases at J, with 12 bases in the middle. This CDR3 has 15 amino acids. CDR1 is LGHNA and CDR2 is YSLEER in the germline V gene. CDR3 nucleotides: TGCGCCAGCAGCCCCCTCCTGGGTTCCAAAAACATTCAGTACTTC. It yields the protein CASSPLLGSKNIQYF.

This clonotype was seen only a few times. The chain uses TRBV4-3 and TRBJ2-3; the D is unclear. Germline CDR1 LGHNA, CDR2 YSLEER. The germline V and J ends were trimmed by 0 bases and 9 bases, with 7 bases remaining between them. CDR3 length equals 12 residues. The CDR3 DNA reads TGCGCCAGCAGCCAAGATCTCCGGACGCAGTATTTT. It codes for CASSQDLRTQYF.

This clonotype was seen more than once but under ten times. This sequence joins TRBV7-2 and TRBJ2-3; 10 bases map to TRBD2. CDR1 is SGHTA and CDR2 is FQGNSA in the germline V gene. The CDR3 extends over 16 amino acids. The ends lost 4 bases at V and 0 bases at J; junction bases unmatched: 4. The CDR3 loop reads CASSSRLAGSTDTQYF. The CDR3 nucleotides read TGTGCCAGCAGCTCAAGACTAGCGGGTAGCACAGATACGCAGTATTTT.

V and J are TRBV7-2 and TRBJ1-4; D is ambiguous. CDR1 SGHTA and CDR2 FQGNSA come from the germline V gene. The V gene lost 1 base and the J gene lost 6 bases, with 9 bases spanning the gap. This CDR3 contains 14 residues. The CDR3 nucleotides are TGTGCCAGCAGCTTAGGCAGGCTCGATGAAAAACTGTTTTTT. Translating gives CASSLGRLDEKLFF.

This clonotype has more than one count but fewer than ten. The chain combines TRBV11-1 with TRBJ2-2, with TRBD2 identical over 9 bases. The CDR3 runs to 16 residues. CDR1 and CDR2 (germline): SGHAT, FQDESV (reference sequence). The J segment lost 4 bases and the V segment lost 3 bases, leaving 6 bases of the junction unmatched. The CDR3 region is CASSFRLAVFTGELFF. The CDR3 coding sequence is TGTGCCAGCAGCTTCAGACTAGCGGTATTCACCGGGGAGCTGTTTTTT.

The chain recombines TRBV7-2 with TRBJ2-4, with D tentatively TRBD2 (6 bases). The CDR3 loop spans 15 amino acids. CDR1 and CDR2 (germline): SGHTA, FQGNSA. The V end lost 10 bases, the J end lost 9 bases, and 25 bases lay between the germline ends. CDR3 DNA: TGTGCCACCTCGCCGAGGTCGGGGGACCCTAGCATTCAGTACTTC. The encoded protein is CATSPRSGDPSIQYF.

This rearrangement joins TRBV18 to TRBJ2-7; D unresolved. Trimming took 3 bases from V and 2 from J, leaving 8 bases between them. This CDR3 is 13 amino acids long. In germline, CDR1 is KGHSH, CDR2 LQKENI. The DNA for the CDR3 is TGTGCCAGCTCACCGTCCGGAGCCTACGAGCAGTACTTC. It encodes CASSPSGAYEQYF.

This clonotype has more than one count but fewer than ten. The CDR3 here is CATSRETTGYGYTF. Written as DNA, the CDR3 is TGTGCCACCAGCAGAGAGACGACAGGCTATGGCTACACCTTC. The chain couples TRBV15 to TRBJ1-2, with TRBD1 as a possible D gene (6 bases). The CDR3 loop spans 14 amino acids. Looked up from germline, CDR1 is LNHNV and CDR2 is YYDKDF (reference sequence). Trimming removed 0 bases from V and 4 bases from J, with 9 bases in between.

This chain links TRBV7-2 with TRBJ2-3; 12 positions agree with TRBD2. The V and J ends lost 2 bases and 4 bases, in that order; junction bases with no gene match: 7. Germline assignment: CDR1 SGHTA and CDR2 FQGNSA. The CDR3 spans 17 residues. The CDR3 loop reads CASSLMGLAGGADTQYF. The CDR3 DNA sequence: TGTGCCAGCAGCTTAATGGGACTAGCGGGTGGCGCAGATACGCAGTATTTT.

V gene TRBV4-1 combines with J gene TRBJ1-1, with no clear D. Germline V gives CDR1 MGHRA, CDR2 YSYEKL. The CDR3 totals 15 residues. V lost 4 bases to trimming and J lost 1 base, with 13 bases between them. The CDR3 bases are TGCGCCAGCAGCCTGGCCTTTTTACCGAACACTGAAGCTTTCTTT. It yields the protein CASSLAFLPNTEAFF.